A single sample is the source of the 13 T cell receptor beta chains below, sequenced in a study of cytomegalovirus exposure and HLA in healthy donors. Here immunoSEQ multiplex PCR was the method, and the copy in TCRdb shows in-frame clones only, minus some. The table records 76,000 or so clones, around 94% of them present only once. What was sequenced was PBMCs. The receptors shown here come from a woman aged 18-30 years in good health and CMV-seropositive.

V gene TRBV19 combines with J gene TRBJ1-4, with D maybe TRBD1 (5 bases). V dropped 9 bases and J dropped 6 bases, with 20 bases sitting between them. The CDR3 loop spans 15 amino acids. Per the germline V gene, CDR1 is LNHDA and CDR2 is SQIVND (reference sequence). The CDR3: CASGTPNFWDEKLFF. The CDR3, as DNA: TGTGCCAGCGGGACTCCCAATTTCTGGGATGAAAAACTGTTTTTT.

The V gene is TRBV7-3, the J gene TRBJ2-7, with a tentative D call TRBD2 (6 bases). The germline CDR1 and CDR2 sequences are SGHTA and FQGTGA. CDR3 length: 13 residues. V lost 0 bases, J lost 6 bases, and 9 bases lay in between. CDR3 in DNA: TGTGCCAGCAGCTTAACGTTCGGGGGCGAGCAGTACTTC. Translation gives CASSLTFGGEQYF.

V is TRBV29-1 and J is TRBJ1-2, with D unclear. Per germline, CDR1 SQVTM and CDR2 ANQGSEA. The CDR3 has 13 residues. V was shortened by 6 bases and J by 2 bases, with 13 bases between the two germline ends. In nucleotides, the CDR3 is TGCAGCGTGGGAGAATCTCTGAACTATGGCTACACCTTC. It encodes CSVGESLNYGYTF. Complete variable domain (other parts from reference TRBV29-1 and TRBJ1-2): SAVISQKPSRDICQRGTSLTIQCQVDSQVTMMFWYRQQPGQSLTLIATANQGSEATYESGFVIDKFPISRPNLTFSTLTVSNMSPEDSSIYLCSVGESLNYGYTFGSGTRLTVV.

This clone was seen only once. The chain uses TRBV5-1 and TRBJ2-5, with D possibly TRBD2 on 7 matching bases. Trimming pared 0 bases from V and 2 bases from J, leaving 14 bases between. CDR3 length equals 16 residues. The germline CDR1 and CDR2 sequences are SGHRS and YFSETQ. The CDR3, as DNA: TGCGCCAGCAGCTTGGGAGGGGGGGCTGTACAAGAGACCCAGTACTTC. Its protein product is CASSLGGGAVQETQYF.

V is TRBV5-6 and J is TRBJ2-7, with D tentatively TRBD1 (5 bases). The germline CDR1 and CDR2 sequences are SGHDT and YYEEEE. This CDR3 spans 13 amino acids. V was shortened by 0 bases and J by 5 bases, with 9 bases between the two germline ends. The CDR3 bases are TGTGCCAGCAGCTTGGATAGGGGCGACGAGCAGTACTTC. It yields the protein CASSLDRGDEQYF. The entire variable domain, with the rest obtained from reference TRBV5-6 and TRBJ2-7, is as follows: DAGVTQSPTHLIKTRGQQVTLRCSPKSGHDTVSWYQQALGQGPQFIFQYYEEEERQRGNFPDRFSGHQFPNYSSELNVNALLLGDSALYLCASSLDRGDEQYFGPGTRLTVT.

V gene TRBV18 combines with J gene TRBJ1-1, with TRBD1 identical over 10 bases. Looked up from germline, CDR1 is KGHSH and CDR2 is LQKENI. The CDR3 is 16 residues long. The J segment lost 3 bases and the V segment lost 4 bases, leaving 8 bases of the junction unmatched. As DNA, the CDR3 is TGTGCCAGCTCACAAAGAAGACAGGGGGCCTACACTGAAGCTTTCTTT. Its translation is CASSQRRQGAYTEAFF.

The sample holds one count of this clone. V is TRBV5-1 and J is TRBJ2-5, with D possibly being TRBD1 (6 bases). Germline assignment: CDR1 SGHRS and CDR2 YFSETQ. The CDR3 has 13 amino acids. Trimming removed 3 bases from V and 9 bases from J, with 15 bases in between. CDR3 protein: CASSSDSQASQYF. For the CDR3, the DNA is TGCGCCAGCAGCTCGGACAGCCAGGCGTCCCAGTACTTC.

This clone has more than one count but fewer than ten. This chain joins TRBV6-4 and TRBJ2-1, with 9 positions matching TRBD1. The trim removed 0 bases at V and 4 bases at J, leaving 4 bases unmatched. CDR3 length equals 16 residues. From germline, CDR1 is MRHNA and CDR2 SNTAGT. CDR3 sequence: CASSDSETGGYNEQFF. CDR3 in DNA: TGTGCCAGCAGTGACTCGGAGACAGGGGGGTACAATGAGCAGTTCTTC.

The gene calls are TRBV19 and TRBJ2-5; 8 bases match TRBD1. The germline V gene has CDR1 LNHDA and CDR2 SQIVND (reference sequence). The CDR3 sequence is 16 residues long. Unmatched junction bases numbered 13, after V lost 5 bases and J lost 5 bases. Written as DNA, the CDR3 is TGTGCCAGTAGTCTACTCCGGACAGGGCACCGGGAGACCCAGTACTTC. Translating it yields CASSLLRTGHRETQYF.

The rearrangement uses TRBV19 and TRBJ2-5; the match to TRBD2 covers 13 bases. In germline, CDR1 is LNHDA, CDR2 SQIVND (reference sequence). V was pared by 8 bases and J by 5 bases, with 5 bases of the junction left unmatched. The CDR3 contains 14 residues. CDR3 in amino acids: CASAGLAGVETQYF. The CDR3 region has the DNA TGTGCCAGTGCCGGACTAGCGGGAGTCGAGACCCAGTACTTC.

The chain joins TRBV4-3 to TRBJ1-2; 10 nucleotides match TRBD1. This CDR3 comprises 17 residues. The ends lost 5 bases at V and 3 bases at J; junction bases unmatched: 12. Germline assignment: CDR1 LGHNA and CDR2 YSLEER. CDR3 bases: TGCGCCAGCAGCTTAAGACAGGGGGCATCGCGGGACTATGGCTACACCTTC. This codes for CASSLRQGASRDYGYTF.

The rearrangement joins TRBV28 to TRBJ1-4; TRBD1 aligns across 7 bases. The CDR3 spans 15 residues. V gave up 6 bases and J gave up 5 bases; unmatched junction bases: 9. Germline lookup yields CDR1 MDHEN and CDR2 SYDVKM. In DNA, the CDR3 is TGTGCCAGCAGAGAAGCCCAGGGGGTAAATGAAAAACTGTTTTTT. Translated, it gives CASREAQGVNEKLFF. The full variable domain, completed using reference TRBV28 and TRBJ1-4, is DVKVTQSSRYLVKRTGEKVFLECVQDMDHENMFWYRQDPGLGLRLIYFSYDVKMKEKGDIPEGYSVSREKKERFSLILESASTNQTSMYLCASREAQGVNEKLFFGSGTQLSVL.

This chain connects TRBV4-3 to TRBJ1-1; D unresolved. Germline V CDR1 and CDR2: LGHNA, YSLEER. V dropped 0 bases and J dropped 4 bases, with 15 bases sitting between them. This CDR3 has 16 amino acids. CDR3 bases: TGCGCCAGCAGCCAAGATCTTTCGGGGTTGAGCACTGAAGCTTTCTTT. Translating it yields CASSQDLSGLSTEAFF.